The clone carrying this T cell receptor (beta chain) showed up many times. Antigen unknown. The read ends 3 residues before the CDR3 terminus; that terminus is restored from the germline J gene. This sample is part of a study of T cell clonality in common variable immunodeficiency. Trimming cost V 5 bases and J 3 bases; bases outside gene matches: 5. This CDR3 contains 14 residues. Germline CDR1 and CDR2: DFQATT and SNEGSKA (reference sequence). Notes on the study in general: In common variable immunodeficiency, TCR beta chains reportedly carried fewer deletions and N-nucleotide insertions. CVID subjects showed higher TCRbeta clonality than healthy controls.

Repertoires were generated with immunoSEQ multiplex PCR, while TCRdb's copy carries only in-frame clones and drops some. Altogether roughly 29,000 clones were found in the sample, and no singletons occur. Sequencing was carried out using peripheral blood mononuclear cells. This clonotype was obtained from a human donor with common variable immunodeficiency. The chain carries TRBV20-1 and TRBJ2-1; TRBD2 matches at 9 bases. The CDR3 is CSADRLADYNEQFF. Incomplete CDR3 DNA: TGCAGTGCTGACAGACTAGCGGACTACAATGAG.